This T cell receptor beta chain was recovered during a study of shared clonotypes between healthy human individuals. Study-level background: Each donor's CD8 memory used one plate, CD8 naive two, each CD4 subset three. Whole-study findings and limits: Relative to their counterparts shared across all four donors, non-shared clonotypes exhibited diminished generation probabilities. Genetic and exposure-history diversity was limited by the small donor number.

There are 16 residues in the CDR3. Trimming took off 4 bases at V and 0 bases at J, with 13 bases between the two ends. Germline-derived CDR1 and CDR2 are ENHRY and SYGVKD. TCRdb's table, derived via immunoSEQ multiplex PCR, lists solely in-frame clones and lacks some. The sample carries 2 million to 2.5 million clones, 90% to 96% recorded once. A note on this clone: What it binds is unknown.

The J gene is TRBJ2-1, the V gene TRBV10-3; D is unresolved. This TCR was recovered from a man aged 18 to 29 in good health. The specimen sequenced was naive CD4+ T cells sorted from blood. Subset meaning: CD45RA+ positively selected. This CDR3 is CAISGTGRSSYNEQFF. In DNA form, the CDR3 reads TGTGCCATCAGTGGGACGGGCCGTAGCTCCTACAATGAGCAGTTCTTC.